These 3 T cell receptor beta chains were all obtained from the same sample, sequenced in a study of blood T cell repertoires in COVID-19. The method was immunoSEQ multiplex PCR; TCRdb's version includes in-frame clones alone and lacks a portion of them. The data contain a few hundred thousand clones, roughly 90% of them seen just once; the ten biggest clones take up 8% to 10%. Sequenced material: PBMCs or T cells enriched from blood (not recorded which). The receptors derive from a middle-aged woman who had recovered from COVID-19.

V is TRBV4-3 and J is TRBJ2-5, with D maybe TRBD2 (5 bases). CDR3 length equals 15 residues. Germline-derived CDR1 and CDR2 are LGHNA and YSLEER. Between the trimmed V and J ends, which lost 2 bases and 5 bases, there was a span of 15 bases. The CDR3: CASSQSRDLGETQYF. As DNA, the CDR3 is TGCGCCAGCAGCCAATCCCGGGATCTCGGGGAGACCCAGTACTTC.

The chain has TRBV7-2 and TRBJ2-3; 11 bases line up with TRBD1. The length of the CDR3 is 16 residues. V dropped 1 base and J dropped 5; count of bases not matched to a gene: 5. Germline V gene sequence: CDR1 SGHTA, CDR2 FQGNSA. The CDR3: CASSLEWTGGQDTQYF. The CDR3 nucleotides are TGTGCCAGCAGCTTAGAGTGGACAGGGGGCCAAGATACGCAGTATTTT.

The chain employs TRBV6-5 and TRBJ2-1; 9 bases match TRBD2. V was pared by 6 bases and J by 4 bases, with 7 bases of the junction left unmatched. Germline lookup yields CDR1 MNHEY and CDR2 SVGAGI. The CDR3 has 15 residues. The CDR3 is CASRVAGAAYNEQFF. The DNA of the CDR3 is TGTGCCAGCAGGGTAGCGGGGGCAGCTTACAATGAGCAGTTCTTC.